This T cell receptor (beta chain) was captured in a study of radiotherapy plus CTLA-4 blockade in lung cancer. Study summary: The study recorded objective responses in approximately 19% of patients and disease control in 25% to 35%.

Here immunoSEQ multiplex PCR was the method, and the copy in TCRdb shows in-frame clones only, minus some. This sample yields 50,000 to 65,000 clones, of which approximately 80% are seen a single time; 2% to 2.5% belongs to the top ten. Germline CDR1 and CDR2: MGHRA and YSYEKL. After removal of 3 bases from V and 3 bases from J, the junction contained 6 bases not matched to a gene. The CDR3 consists of 15 residues. Source: peripheral blood, taken from a patient treated with radiotherapy plus ipilimumab. The rearrangement links TRBV4-1 to TRBJ2-3; 7 nucleotides agree with TRBD2. This clonotype was obtained from a human donor with non-small cell lung cancer whose response to radiotherapy plus ipilimumab could not be evaluated. CDR3 DNA: TGCGCCAGCAGCCAGTTGGGGGGGAGGACAGATACGCAGTATTTT. This codes for CASSQLGGRTDTQYF.